The 8 T cell receptor beta chains listed next were all sequenced from one sample in a study of T cell responses to AZD1222 COVID-19 vaccine. The method was immunoSEQ multiplex PCR; TCRdb's version includes in-frame clones alone and lacks a portion of them. In the table there are roughly 130,000 clones, 90% to 95% of which are singletons. The specimen comprised peripheral blood, sampled on day 0 of AZD1222 vaccination. These receptors originate from an adult in good health.

The chain carries TRBV25-1 and TRBJ1-2; D remains ambiguous. Germline CDR1 MGHDK, CDR2 SYGVNS. Trimming stripped 4 bases from V and 8 bases from J, with 14 bases between. The CDR3 spans 13 residues. The CDR3 nucleotides read TGTGCCAGCAGTGTTTTATCGGGCGACGGCTACACCTTC. Protein sequence: CASSVLSGDGYTF.

CDR3 coding DNA: TGTGCCAGCAGCTTTACAGGGGGACAGCCCCAGCATTTT. This encodes CASSFTGGQPQHF. The rearrangement uses TRBV9 and TRBJ1-5; 8 bases fit TRBD1. The CDR3 sequence is 13 residues long. In germline, CDR1 is SGDLS, CDR2 YYNGEE. V lost 4 bases to trimming and J lost 7 bases; unmatched junction nucleotides: 4.

The chain recombines TRBV6-5 with TRBJ2-7; D not resolved. Trimming shortened V by 6 bases and J by 6 bases, and 18 bases separated the two germline ends. Germline CDR1 and CDR2: MNHEY and SVGAGI. The CDR3 runs 14 residues. The CDR3 DNA sequence: TGTGCCAGCAGACTCCGGACGGCCTCGGGCGAGCAGTACTTC. Amino acid sequence: CASRLRTASGEQYF.

The chain joins TRBV5-6 to TRBJ2-3, with D hard to call. The length of the CDR3 is 14 residues. The germline CDR1 and CDR2 sequences are SGHDT and YYEEEE. V was cut by 3 bases and J by 2 bases, with 10 bases left in between. The CDR3 coding sequence is TGTGCCAGCAGCTCGGTGACGCCCACAGATACGCAGTATTTT. Its protein product is CASSSVTPTDTQYF.

This chain uses TRBV11-2 with TRBJ2-5, with D uncertain. Germline values: CDR1 SGHAT, CDR2 FQNNGV. The V end was cut by 8 bases, the J end by 1 base, with 5 bases between. The CDR3 consists of 11 residues. In nucleotides, the CDR3 is TGTGCCAGCTTCGGCCAAGAGACCCAGTACTTC. Residues: CASFGQETQYF.

In its sample, this clone was seen a few times. The V gene is TRBV5-1, the J gene TRBJ1-1; 7 positions match TRBD1. CDR3 length: 13 amino acids. The germline CDR1 and CDR2 sequences are SGHRS and YFSETQ. V lost 2 bases to trimming and J lost 3 bases; unmatched junction nucleotides: 1. In DNA form, the CDR3 reads TGCGCCAGCAGCTTTACAGGGGACACTGAAGCTTTCTTT. The encoded protein is CASSFTGDTEAFF.

The rearrangement uses TRBV9 and TRBJ2-7, with a possible D match to TRBD2 (5 bases). Trimming removed 6 bases at V and 6 bases at J, with 19 bases between. This CDR3 is 14 amino acids long. The germline CDR1 and CDR2 sequences are SGDLS and YYNGEE. CDR3 sequence reads: CASNPGSPGGEQYF. CDR3 nucleotides: TGTGCCAGCAATCCGGGCTCCCCAGGAGGCGAGCAGTACTTC.

The chain joins TRBV5-1 to TRBJ2-7; possible D gene TRBD2, 5 bases. V lost 0 bases, J lost 2 bases, and 9 bases lay in between. Per the germline V gene, CDR1 is SGHRS and CDR2 is YFSETQ. The CDR3 loop spans 14 amino acids. The CDR3 DNA follows: TGCGCCAGCAGCTTGGAAGCGGACCCCTACGAGCAGTACTTC. Translation: CASSLEADPYEQYF.